Below, 20 T cell receptor beta chains from the same sample are listed, as sequenced in a study of T cells in Graves' hyperthyroidism and ophthalmopathy. RNA transcripts were the template for amplifying TCR beta CDR3 regions. The TCR CDR3 first-round RT-PCR relied on the HTBI primer set. Each CDR3 protein gets one entry after TCRdb re-called the multiplex PCR reads with MiXCR. The sample consists of about 400,000 distinct CDR3 sequences, approximately 14% of them appearing once. The sequencing input was blood. The receptors shown here come from a woman younger than 35 with Graves' hyperthyroidism that later progressed to Graves' ophthalmopathy.

This clonotype was seen more than once but under ten times. The chain has TRBV7-8 and TRBJ2-2; either TRBD1 or TRBD2 may fit D (5 bases each). From germline, CDR1 is SGHVS and CDR2 FQNEAQ. Trimming cost V 5 bases and J 5 bases, with 12 bases left between them. The length of the CDR3 is 14 residues. The CDR3 loop reads CASSGSRVTGELFF. Written as DNA, the CDR3 is TGTGCCAGCAGCGGGAGCAGGGTGACCGGGGAGCTGTTTTTT.

On this clonotype: Just one base apart from a much larger clone, this may be a read error. The chain has TRBV28 and TRBJ2-5; D unresolved. The germline V gene encodes CDR1 MDHEN and CDR2 SYDVKM. This CDR3 has 11 amino acids. This CDR3 reads CTSSWGETQYF. The DNA of the CDR3 is TGTACCAGCTCCTGGGGAGAGACCCAGTACTTC.

This clonotype was recorded many times. The J gene is TRBJ2-3, the V gene TRBV27, with unresolved D. Germline V gives CDR1 MNHEY, CDR2 SMNVEV (reference sequence). With 8 bases removed from V and 4 bases from J, the gap between germline ends came to 13 bases. The CDR3 covers 13 residues. The CDR3 sequence: CASSSHAADTQYF. CDR3 nucleotide sequence: TGTGCCAGCTCTAGTCACGCCGCAGATACGCAGTATTTT.

This clonotype was recorded at least ten times. The chain recombines TRBV11-2 with TRBJ1-1, with D possibly TRBD1 on 6 matching bases. V was cut by 5 bases and J by 3 bases, with 22 bases left in between. Germline CDR1 and CDR2: SGHAT and FQNNGV. The CDR3 covers 17 residues. For the CDR3, the DNA is TGTGCCAGCAGCCAGGGGCGCCGGGCCAATTCTTACACTGAAGCTTTCTTT. It codes for CASSQGRRANSYTEAFF.

This clonotype was observed at least ten times. The chain combines TRBV20-1 with TRBJ1-5, with a possible D match to TRBD1 (5 bases). This CDR3 spans 11 amino acids. Germline assignment: CDR1 DFQATT and CDR2 SNEGSKA (reference sequence). The V and J ends lost 2 bases and 7 bases respectively, with 6 bases between them. The CDR3 spells CSARWGQPQHF. CDR3 DNA: TGCAGTGCTAGATGGGGGCAGCCCCAGCATTTT.

V and J are TRBV29-1 and TRBJ2-3; D might be TRBD1 (7 bases). Germline V lookup: CDR1 SQVTM, CDR2 ANQGSEA. This CDR3 contains 14 residues. V lost 6 bases, J lost 5 bases, and 18 bases lay in between. This CDR3 is CSVSGRQGGDTQYF. Here the CDR3 DNA reads TGCAGCGTATCCGGGCGACAGGGAGGAGATACGCAGTATTTT.

In this sample, this clonotype turned up a few times. The chain is built from TRBV4-1 and TRBJ2-7; D unclear. The germline V and J ends were trimmed by 4 bases and 4 bases, with 14 bases remaining between them. Per the germline V gene, CDR1 is MGHRA and CDR2 is YSYEKL. The CDR3 loop spans 14 amino acids. The CDR3 sequence is CASSRRQDSYEQYF. CDR3 coding DNA: TGCGCCAGCAGCCGTCGCCAGGATTCGTACGAGCAGTACTTC.

This clonotype was observed at least ten times. This chain links TRBV2 with TRBJ2-5; TRBD1 might be the D (6 bases). Between the trimmed V and J ends, which lost 6 bases and 2 bases, there was a span of 13 bases. Germline CDR1 is SNHLY and CDR2 is FYNNEI. The CDR3 runs 14 residues. The CDR3 nucleotides read TGTGCCAGCAGCGTTGACAGGCTTCAAGAGACCCAGTACTTC. It is translated as CASSVDRLQETQYF.

In its sample, this clonotype was seen many times. The rearrangement uses TRBV30 and TRBJ2-5; possibly TRBD1 for D (5 bases). CDR1 is GTSNPN, CDR2 SVGIG, per germline (reference sequence). V lost 4 bases, J lost 6 bases, and 15 bases lay in between. CDR3 length equals 13 residues. The CDR3 spells CAWTPGSSKTQYF. In nucleotides, the CDR3 is TGTGCCTGGACCCCAGGGTCGTCGAAGACCCAGTACTTC.

This clonotype was counted many times. The genes are TRBV28 and TRBJ2-7; D is uncertain. Per the germline V gene, CDR1 is MDHEN and CDR2 is SYDVKM. Trimming stripped 5 bases from V and 3 bases from J, with 20 bases between. This CDR3 has 16 residues. CDR3 protein: CASSTKQWSPLYEQYF. The CDR3 DNA reads TGTGCCAGCAGTACGAAACAGTGGTCCCCCCTCTACGAGCAGTACTTC.

In this sample, this clonotype turned up a few times. The chain couples TRBV28 to TRBJ2-7; 9 bases fit TRBD1. CDR1 is MDHEN and CDR2 is SYDVKM in the germline V gene. The junction had 7 bases not matched to a gene; V was cut back by 5 bases and J by 2 bases. This CDR3 has 15 amino acids. The CDR3 coding sequence is TGTGCCAGCAGTGCGACCAGGGACAGGGCCTACGAGCAGTACTTC. Its translation is CASSATRDRAYEQYF.

The chain is built from TRBV3-1 and TRBJ2-2; no firm D call. With 1 base removed from V and 4 bases from J, the gap between germline ends came to 10 bases. Germline V gives CDR1 LGHDT, CDR2 YNNKEL (reference sequence). The CDR3 runs to 15 residues. The CDR3 protein is CASSQVSYGTGELFF. The DNA of the CDR3 is TGTGCCAGCAGCCAAGTTTCCTACGGCACCGGGGAGCTGTTTTTT.

The chain joins TRBV20-1 to TRBJ2-6; no clear D gene. From germline, CDR1 is DFQATT and CDR2 SNEGSKA (reference sequence). V was cut by 3 bases and J by 0 bases, with 9 bases left in between. CDR3 length: 15 amino acids. Written as DNA, the CDR3 is TGCAGTGCTAGTGGACCGATCTCTGGGGCCAACGTCCTGACTTTC. Protein product: CSASGPISGANVLTF.

This clonotype has ten or more counts. The V gene is TRBV6-5, the J gene TRBJ1-6, with D possibly being TRBD1 (5 bases). The CDR3 covers 15 residues. Between the trimmed V and J ends, which lost 2 bases and 5 bases, there was a span of 10 bases. Germline values: CDR1 MNHEY, CDR2 SVGAGI. CDR3 nucleotides: TGTGCCAGCAGTTACGGGCAGGGCAATAATTCACCCCTCCACTTT. Translation: CASSYGQGNNSPLHF.

The CDR3 bases are TGTGCCAGCAGTTTGAGGGGACGGACTAGCGGAATTCCCCCACGGGGGGAGCAGTACTTC. Translation: CASSLRGRTSGIPPRGEQYF. The chain is built from TRBV27 and TRBJ2-7; TRBD2 matches at 10 bases. The CDR3 runs to 20 residues. Germline V gene sequence: CDR1 MNHEY, CDR2 SMNVEV (reference sequence). Trimming cost V 3 bases and J 7 bases; bases outside gene matches: 24.

This clonotype was recorded a few times. The chain couples TRBV6-4 to TRBJ1-2; 9 bases map to TRBD1. Per the germline V gene, CDR1 is MRHNA and CDR2 is SNTAGT. The CDR3 has 14 amino acids. V shed 0 bases and J 4 bases; nucleotides not matched to a gene: 0. The DNA for the CDR3 is TGTGCCAGCAGTGACTCGACAGGGGGCTATGGCTACACCTTC. This encodes CASSDSTGGYGYTF.

The rearrangement links TRBV12-3 or TRBV12-4 to TRBJ2-7; D remains unclear. V gave up 3 bases and J gave up 2 bases, with 14 bases separating them. The CDR3 length is 15 residues. The CDR3 loop reads CASSFFGIATYEQYF. CDR3 sequence (DNA): TGTGCCAGCAGTTTTTTTGGGATCGCAACCTACGAGCAGTACTTC.

This clonotype was seen only a few times. V and J are TRBV20-1 and TRBJ1-6; a weak D match, TRBD1 (5 bases). The germline V and J ends were trimmed by 2 bases and 3 bases, with 11 bases remaining between them. The V gene's germline CDR1 is DFQATT and CDR2 SNEGSKA (reference sequence). CDR3 length: 15 residues. The CDR3 loop reads CSARTRGLYNSPLHF. Written as DNA, the CDR3 is TGCAGTGCTAGAACCCGGGGACTCTATAATTCACCCCTCCACTTT.

The genes are TRBV19 and TRBJ1-1; 8 nucleotides agree with TRBD1. The CDR3 totals 17 residues. Germline V gene lookup returns CDR1 LNHDA and CDR2 SQIVND (reference sequence). V was clipped by 5 bases and J by 4 bases; unmatched bases: 15. CDR3 sequence (DNA): TGTGCCAGTAGTTCCCCCAGGGGGCCCTCCGAGAGCACTGAAGCTTTCTTT. It codes for CASSSPRGPSESTEAFF.

This clonotype has a count of ten or more. J is TRBJ1-2 and V is TRBV12-3 or TRBV12-4, with D uncertain. V dropped 7 bases and J dropped 8 bases, with 17 bases sitting between them. The CDR3 covers 13 residues. The CDR3 loop reads CASTRPGPQGYTF. The CDR3 bases are TGTGCCAGCACACGACCGGGCCCACAAGGCTACACCTTC.